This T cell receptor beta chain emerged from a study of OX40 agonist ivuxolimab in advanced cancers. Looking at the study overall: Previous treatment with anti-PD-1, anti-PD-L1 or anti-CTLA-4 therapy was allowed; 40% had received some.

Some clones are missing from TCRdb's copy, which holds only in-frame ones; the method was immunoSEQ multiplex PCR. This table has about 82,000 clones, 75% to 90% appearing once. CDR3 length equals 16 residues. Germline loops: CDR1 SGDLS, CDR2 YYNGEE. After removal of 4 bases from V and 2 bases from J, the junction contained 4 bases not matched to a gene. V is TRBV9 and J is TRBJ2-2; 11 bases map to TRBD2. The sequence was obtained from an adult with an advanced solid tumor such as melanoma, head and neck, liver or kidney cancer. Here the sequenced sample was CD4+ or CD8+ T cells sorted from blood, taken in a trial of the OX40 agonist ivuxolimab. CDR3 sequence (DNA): TGTGCCAGCAGCCTGGGACTAGCGGAAAACACCGGGGAGCTGTTTTTT. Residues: CASSLGLAENTGELFF.